Listed below are T cell receptor beta chains from one sample, sequenced in a study of early T cells in non-severe SARS-CoV-2 infection. TCRdb reanalysed the 5' RACE reads using MiXCR and keeps one entry per CDR3 protein. Counted here are about 40,000 distinct CDR3 sequences, about a quarter occurring once; the ten biggest clones make up 4.6%. The starting material was whole blood, obtained at baseline. The origin of the receptors is an adult who was a healthcare worker with PCR-confirmed SARS-CoV-2 infection or an uninfected control (not recorded which). Each CDR3 is given with its conserved first and last residue. Each record gives: J gene, V gene, clone size, D gene, CDR3 DNA, CDR3 protein. The D gene is left open where the match is weak. Size is omitted from some rows. Given values are once, few, many or a class for expanded clones.

J gene: TRBJ1-2
V gene: TRBV6-5
clone size: .
D gene: TRBD1
CDR3 DNA: TGTGCCAGCAGCCCCCGACAGGGACCCTATGGCTACACCTTC
CDR3 protein: CASSPRQGPYGYTF

J gene: TRBJ2-1
V gene: TRBV7-2
clone size: few
D gene: .
CDR3 DNA: TGTGCCAGCAGCTTATCGAGGGCGAGCTCCTACAATGAGCAGTTCTTC
CDR3 protein: CASSLSRASSYNEQFF

J gene: TRBJ1-6
V gene: TRBV29-1
clone size: .
D gene: .
CDR3 DNA: TGCAGCGTTGGGGAGGGATGGAATTCACCCCTCCACTTT
CDR3 protein: CSVGEGWNSPLHF

J gene: TRBJ2-1
V gene: TRBV6-4
clone size: medium-sized
D gene: .
CDR3 DNA: TGTGCCAGCAGTGACTCTACAGAGGGTGAGCAGTTCTTC
CDR3 protein: CASSDSTEGEQFF

J gene: TRBJ2-1
V gene: TRBV27
clone size: .
D gene: .
CDR3 DNA: TGTGCCAGCAGTTTTGGGCAGGATAAGTTCTTC
CDR3 protein: CASSFGQDKFF

J gene: TRBJ2-5
V gene: TRBV5-1
clone size: .
D gene: TRBD1
CDR3 DNA: TGCGCCAGCAGCTTCAGGACAGGGGGACTGTCCCAAGAGACCCAGTACTTC
CDR3 protein: CASSFRTGGLSQETQYF

J gene: TRBJ2-7
V gene: TRBV11-3
clone size: once
D gene: .
CDR3 DNA: TGTGCCAGCAGCTTAGTGGCTAGCAGCTACGAGCAGTACTTC
CDR3 protein: CASSLVASSYEQYF

J gene: TRBJ1-5
V gene: TRBV30
clone size: few
D gene: TRBD1
CDR3 DNA: TGTGCCTGGAGTACAGGGGGTCATCAGCCCCAGCATTTT
CDR3 protein: CAWSTGGHQPQHF

J gene: TRBJ2-1
V gene: TRBV11-2
clone size: many
D gene: .
CDR3 DNA: TGTGCCAGCAGCCCCCGACAGGAAAGAGTGCATGAGCAGTTCTTC
CDR3 protein: CASSPRQERVHEQFF

J gene: TRBJ2-7
V gene: TRBV29-1
clone size: few
D gene: TRBD1
CDR3 DNA: TGCAGCGTTGTGACAGGGGATGCCTACGAGCAGTACTTC
CDR3 protein: CSVVTGDAYEQYF

J gene: TRBJ2-1
V gene: TRBV7-8
clone size: .
D gene: TRBD2
CDR3 DNA: TGTGCCAGCACCCCGCCACTAGCGGGATACAATGAGCAGTTCTTC
CDR3 protein: CASTPPLAGYNEQFF

J gene: TRBJ1-1
V gene: TRBV15
clone size: few
D gene: .
CDR3 DNA: TGTGCCACCAGCAGAGCGAGGGACACTGAAGCTTTCTTT
CDR3 protein: CATSRARDTEAFF

J gene: TRBJ2-2
V gene: TRBV24-1
clone size: .
D gene: .
CDR3 DNA: TGTGCCACCAGTGAGTCGTGGGCGGGGGAGCTGTTTTTT
CDR3 protein: CATSESWAGELFF

J gene: TRBJ2-3
V gene: TRBV20-1
clone size: once
D gene: .
CDR3 DNA: TGCAGTGCTAGAGACGAATTACGAGGCACAGATACGCAGTATTTT
CDR3 protein: CSARDELRGTDTQYF